A single sample is the source of the 15 T cell receptor beta chains below, sequenced in a study of OX40 agonist ivuxolimab in advanced cancers. Profiled with immunoSEQ multiplex PCR; TCRdb holds only in-frame clones, not every one. The top ten clones hold about 8.5% of a sample with some 86,000 clones, about 90% of them seen once. The specimen comprised CD4+ or CD8+ T cells sorted from blood, sampled in a trial of the OX40 agonist ivuxolimab. The origin of the receptors is an adult with an advanced solid tumor such as melanoma, head and neck, liver or kidney cancer.

V usage is TRBV13 and J usage is TRBJ2-1; D remains ambiguous. V lost 7 bases, J lost 7 bases, and 8 bases lay in between. The CDR3 spans 11 residues. Germline-derived CDR1 and CDR2 are PRHDT and FYEKMQ (reference sequence). The CDR3 nucleotides read TGTGCCAGCATTCGTCGAAATGAGCAGTTCTTC. Amino acids: CASIRRNEQFF.

J is TRBJ2-7 and V is TRBV5-6; a possible D gene is TRBD2 (5 bases). This CDR3 has 16 residues. V dropped 4 bases and J dropped 1 base, with 18 bases sitting between them. Germline V gene sequence: CDR1 SGHDT, CDR2 YYEEEE. The CDR3 spells CASSDGTRAESYEQYF. For the CDR3, the DNA is TGTGCCAGCAGCGACGGAACGCGGGCTGAGTCCTACGAGCAGTACTTC.

This rearrangement joins TRBV27 to TRBJ1-6; 10 bases are a match to TRBD1. Germline lookup yields CDR1 MNHEY and CDR2 SMNVEV (reference sequence). J lost 10 bases, V lost 6 bases, and 12 bases had no gene match. This CDR3 has 16 amino acids. CDR3 in DNA: TGTGCCAGCAGACCACGTGAGGGACAGGGGAAATCACCCCTCCACTTT. It is translated as CASRPREGQGKSPLHF.

CDR3 residues: CASSLEDETQYF. The CDR3 DNA reads TGTGCCAGCAGCTTAGAGGATGAGACCCAGTACTTC. This chain joins TRBV11-3 and TRBJ2-5; D not resolved. V was clipped by 0 bases and J by 5 bases, with 4 bases between them. The CDR3 is 12 amino acids. Germline assignment: CDR1 SGHNT and CDR2 YENEEA.

The V and J genes are TRBV29-1 and TRBJ1-1; D is undetermined. V lost 6 bases and J lost 10, with 18 bases in between. The length of the CDR3 is 12 residues. The germline CDR1 and CDR2 sequences are SQVTM and ANQGSEA. CDR3 sequence reads: CSVFTRSLRAFF. The CDR3 DNA sequence: TGCAGCGTATTCACCCGAAGCCTGAGAGCTTTCTTT.

V usage is TRBV10-1 and J usage is TRBJ2-7; D unclear. With 3 bases removed from V and 3 bases from J, the gap between germline ends came to 12 bases. Per the germline V gene, CDR1 is WNHNN and CDR2 is SYGVQD (reference sequence). The CDR3 loop spans 14 amino acids. DNA of the CDR3: TGCGCCAGCAGTGAAGATCCTACAATCTACGAGCAGTACTTC. Translated, it gives CASSEDPTIYEQYF.

The chain uses TRBV18 and TRBJ1-1, with a tentative D call TRBD1 (5 bases). The CDR3 contains 14 residues. The germline V and J ends were trimmed by 3 bases and 2 bases, with 10 bases remaining between them. The germline V gene has CDR1 KGHSH and CDR2 LQKENI. The CDR3 sequence is CASSPGRVNTEAFF. In nucleotides, the CDR3 is TGTGCCAGCTCACCCGGCAGGGTTAACACTGAAGCTTTCTTT.

The chain carries TRBV10-3 and TRBJ2-1; D possibly corresponds to TRBD1 (6 bases). The germline V gene encodes CDR1 ENHRY and CDR2 SYGVKD. The CDR3 spans 15 residues. V was shortened by 7 bases and J by 8 bases, with 21 bases between the two germline ends. DNA for the CDR3: TGTGCCATCAAACTCCGGGACACTAGTAGCGATGAGCAGTTCTTC. Translating it yields CAIKLRDTSSDEQFF.

CDR3 DNA sequence: TGCGCCAGCAGCTTCGGAGATACGCAGTATTTT. Its protein is CASSFGDTQYF. The chain links TRBV5-1 to TRBJ2-3; no definite D call. Per the germline V gene, CDR1 is SGHRS and CDR2 is YFSETQ. Trimming shortened V by 2 bases and J by 5 bases, and 3 bases separated the two germline ends. CDR3 length: 11 residues.

This clone occurred once. The CDR3: CAWSILWRDGETQYF. The CDR3 nucleotides read TGTGCCTGGAGTATCCTTTGGAGGGACGGAGAGACCCAGTACTTC. J is TRBJ2-5 and V is TRBV30, with D tentatively TRBD2 (6 bases). The CDR3 contains 15 residues. Trimming removed 2 bases at V and 4 bases at J, with 17 bases between. The germline gives CDR1 GTSNPN, CDR2 SVGIG (reference sequence).

V is TRBV7-4 and J is TRBJ1-2; no reliable D call. Germline loops: CDR1 SGHVT, CDR2 SQSDAQ. Trimming took 2 bases from V and 6 from J, leaving 10 bases between them. The CDR3 extends over 13 amino acids. CDR3 amino acids: CASSLPARDGYTF. In nucleotides, the CDR3 is TGTGCCAGCAGCTTACCCGCGAGAGATGGCTACACCTTC.

The V gene is TRBV7-8, the J gene TRBJ1-2; D gene unclear. V shed 1 base and J shed 0 bases, with 12 bases lying between them. In germline, CDR1 is SGHVS, CDR2 FQNEAQ. This CDR3 is built from 16 residues. CDR3 DNA: TGTGCCAGCAGCTTAGGTCGTCGGGCAGCTAACTATGGCTACACCTTC. Its protein is CASSLGRRAANYGYTF. The full variable domain, its missing parts supplied by reference TRBV7-8 and TRBJ1-2, is GAGVSQSPRYKVAKRGQDVALRCDPISGHVSLFWYQQALGQGPEFLTYFQNEAQLDKSGLPSDRFFAERPEGSVSTLKIQRTQQEDSAVYLCASSLGRRAANYGYTFGSGTRLTVV.

CDR3 DNA: TGTGCCAGCAGTTTCCCGGCTTCGGGGAGGAATGAGCAGTTCTTC. Translated, it gives CASSFPASGRNEQFF. The V gene is TRBV27, the J gene TRBJ2-1; TRBD2 is a possible D gene (6 bases). CDR1 MNHEY and CDR2 SMNVEV come from the germline V gene (reference sequence). Trimming took 3 bases from V and 7 from J, leaving 16 bases between them. CDR3 length: 15 amino acids.

A single count supports this clone. V usage is TRBV4-1 and J usage is TRBJ1-3; 10 positions match TRBD1. CDR3 length: 14 amino acids. Germline V gene sequence: CDR1 MGHRA, CDR2 YSYEKL. After removal of 7 bases from V and 2 bases from J, the junction contained 2 bases not matched to a gene. The CDR3 spells CASNDRGPGNTIYF. The DNA of the CDR3 is TGCGCCAGCAACGACAGGGGGCCTGGAAACACCATATATTTT.

The chain has TRBV28 and TRBJ2-1; the D is unclear. V was clipped by 1 base and J by 8 bases, with 3 bases between them. The CDR3 loop spans 11 amino acids. Germline values: CDR1 MDHEN, CDR2 SYDVKM. The CDR3 spells CASSLSHEQFF. CDR3 coding DNA: TGTGCCAGCAGTTTATCCCATGAGCAGTTCTTC.